The rows below give T cell receptor beta chains drawn from one sample of a study of control samples from healthy donors and cancer patients. TCRdb's copy holds only in-frame clones and misses some; the assay was immunoSEQ multiplex PCR. In the table there are under 30,000 clones, 65% to 90% of which are singletons. The sequencing input was PBMCs. Receptors were obtained from a woman aged 55-69 years with head and neck cancer. Both conserved end residues are part of each CDR3. A D gene is named only where the DNA matches it firmly. Rows may omit the clone size; those that give it use once, few, many or a size class.

len	d_gene	abundance	v_gene	j_gene	CDR3nt	CDR3aa
11	NA	NA	TRBV20-1	TRBJ2-7	TGCAGTGCTAGTGCGTCTCGGGAGCAGTACTTC	CSASASREQYF
18	TRBD2	NA	TRBV13	TRBJ2-3	TGTGCCAGCAGCCCAAACCACCCCGGGGGGTCACGCACAGATACGCAGTATTTT	CASSPNHPGGSRTDTQYF
15	NA	NA	TRBV7-9	TRBJ2-3	TGTGCCAGCAGCTTACGGGGTTGGAGCACAGATACGCAGTATTTT	CASSLRGWSTDTQYF
14	NA	NA	TRBV3-1/TRBV3-2	TRBJ1-1	TGTGCCAGCAGCCAAGAAGGCTCGGGCACTGAAGCTTTCTTT	CASSQEGSGTEAFF
15	TRBD1	NA	TRBV5-1	TRBJ2-7	TGCGCCAGCAGCTTTGCCGGACAGGGGGCAGGCGAGCAGTACTTC	CASSFAGQGAGEQYF
14	NA	NA	TRBV4-2	TRBJ1-1	TGTGCCAGCAGCCAAGATTTGAGAGTCACTGAAGCTTTCTTT	CASSQDLRVTEAFF
15	TRBD1	NA	TRBV5-1	TRBJ1-1	TGCGCCAGCAGCTCACCGGGACAGGGGGGTACTGAAGCTTTCTTT	CASSSPGQGGTEAFF
14	TRBD1	few	TRBV19	TRBJ2-7	TGTGCCAGTAGCCTGACAGGGGCTACCTACGAGCAGTACTTC	CASSLTGATYEQYF
13	NA	NA	TRBV7-2	TRBJ1-2	TGTGCCAGCAAATACGACGGGGGAGAGGGCTACACCTTC	CASKYDGGEGYTF
16	TRBD2	NA	TRBV5-4	TRBJ2-1	TGTGCCAGCAGCCCCGGGACTAGCGGGGACTACAATGAGCAGTTCTTC	CASSPGTSGDYNEQFF
16	TRBD2	NA	TRBV3-1/TRBV3-2	TRBJ2-5	TGTGCCAGCAGCCAAGAAGTTAGCGGGGGCGAGGAGACCCAGTACTTC	CASSQEVSGGEETQYF
15	TRBD1	NA	TRBV7-8	TRBJ2-7	TGTGCCAGCAGCCCTCGGGACAGGGGAACCTACGAGCAGTACTTC	CASSPRDRGTYEQYF
18	TRBD1	NA	TRBV10-3	TRBJ1-4	TGTGCCATCAGTCGGACAGGGGGCTATGGAACAACTAATGAAAAACTGTTTTTT	CAISRTGGYGTTNEKLFF
13	NA	few	TRBV27	TRBJ1-1	TGTGCCAGCAGTTTCTACCCCACAGGTGAAGCTTTCTTT	CASSFYPTGEAFF
14	NA	NA	TRBV18	TRBJ2-3	TGTGCCAGCTCACCCACCGGTGGGACAGATACGCAGTATTTT	CASSPTGGTDTQYF
16	TRBD2	NA	TRBV11-3	TRBJ2-3	TGTGCCAGCAGCTGGGGACTAGGTCGGAGCACAGATACGCAGTATTTT	CASSWGLGRSTDTQYF
14	NA	NA	TRBV19	TRBJ1-5	TGTGCCAGTAGTATATCACATAGCAATCAGCCCCAGCATTTT	CASSISHSNQPQHF
13	NA	NA	TRBV30	TRBJ1-5	TGTGCCTGGAATGCGGGTATCGACCAGCCCCAGCATTTT	CAWNAGIDQPQHF
13	TRBD1	NA	TRBV18	TRBJ2-1	TGTGCCAGCTCACCGAGGGGGCGCAATGAGCAGTTCTTC	CASSPRGRNEQFF
15	TRBD2	NA	TRBV9	TRBJ2-3	TGTGCCAGCAGCGTACTAGCGGGGGGGCAGGATACGCAGTATTTT	CASSVLAGGQDTQYF
13	NA	few	TRBV11-3	TRBJ1-4	TGTGCCAGCAGCTTAGATCGGGTCGCAAAACTGTTTTTT	CASSLDRVAKLFF
13	NA	once	TRBV2	TRBJ1-4	TGTGCCATAGAGGGTACAACTAATGAAAAACTGTTTTTT	CAIEGTTNEKLFF
18	TRBD1	NA	TRBV5-6	TRBJ2-6	TGTGCCAGCAGCTGGCCGACAGGGTTCCGCTCTGGGGCCAACGTCCTGACTTTC	CASSWPTGFRSGANVLTF
13	NA	NA	TRBV19	TRBJ1-1	TGTGCCAGTAGTATGGGCCAGGACACTGAAGCTTTCTTT	CASSMGQDTEAFF
11	NA	NA	TRBV5-1	TRBJ1-2	TGCGCCCCAGGGGAGGGGGGTGGCTACACCTTC	CAPGEGGGYTF
17	NA	NA	TRBV7-2	TRBJ2-7	TGTGCCAGCAGCCTACACAAGCGGAGGGCTGGGACCTACGAGCAGTACTTC	CASSLHKRRAGTYEQYF
13	NA	once	TRBV18	TRBJ1-1	TGTGCCAGCTCACCCATGGGGAACACTGAAGCTTTCTTT	CASSPMGNTEAFF
15	TRBD2	NA	TRBV6-5	TRBJ2-3	TGTGCCAGCAGTCGCCGTGGGGGGGACACAGATACGCAGTATTTT	CASSRRGGDTDTQYF
15	NA	NA	TRBV4-2	TRBJ1-2	TGTGCCAGCAGCCAAGATCAAAACGGTAACTATGGCTACACCTTC	CASSQDQNGNYGYTF
14	NA	NA	TRBV4-3	TRBJ2-4	TGCGCCAGCAGCCAAGGAGTAGCCAAAAACATTCAGTACTTC	CASSQGVAKNIQYF
19	NA	NA	TRBV7-3	TRBJ2-6	TGTGCCAGCAGCTTAACGCGGAGGGAACTGTTAGGCGGGGCCAACGTCCTGACTTTC	CASSLTRRELLGGANVLTF
15	TRBD1	NA	TRBV6-5	TRBJ2-5	TGTGCCAGCAGGGGACAGTTTGCTGTGAGAGAGACCCAGTACTTC	CASRGQFAVRETQYF
13	NA	NA	TRBV10-3	TRBJ2-2	TGTGCCATCCGGGCTACTCTAAGCGGGGAGCTGTTTTTT	CAIRATLSGELFF
14	NA	NA	TRBV10-3	TRBJ2-3	TGTGCCATCAGTGAGTTACAGATTACAGATACGCAGTATTTT	CAISELQITDTQYF
16	TRBD2	NA	TRBV5-4	TRBJ2-3	TGTGCCAGCAGCCCCGTCCAGGGACTAGCAACAGATACGCAGTATTTT	CASSPVQGLATDTQYF
16	TRBD1	NA	TRBV2	TRBJ1-2	TGTGCCAGCAGTGAATCCTTCGACAGGGGGGCCTATGGCTACACCTTC	CASSESFDRGAYGYTF
11	NA	NA	TRBV20-1	TRBJ2-7	TGCAGTGCTAGTTGGGGGGACGAGCAGTACTTC	CSASWGDEQYF
15	NA	NA	TRBV7-9	TRBJ2-3	TGTGCCAGCAGCCCGGGGGGCTCGGACACAGATACGCAGTATTTT	CASSPGGSDTDTQYF
16	NA	NA	TRBV5-1	TRBJ1-1	TGCGCCAGCAGCTTGGATCTCGCGTCCCAGAACACTGAAGCTTTCTTT	CASSLDLASQNTEAFF
14	TRBD1	NA	TRBV7-2	TRBJ2-7	TGTGCCAGCAGCCGTGACAGGGGCCTGTACGAGCAGTACTTC	CASSRDRGLYEQYF
13	NA	NA	TRBV4-1	TRBJ2-1	TGCGCCAGCAGCCAAGAAGAATGGGGTGAGCGATTCTTC	CASSQEEWGERFF
15	NA	once	TRBV5-1	TRBJ1-4	TGCGCCAGCAGCAGTGAGGGGGCAACTAATGAAAAACTGTTTTTT	CASSSEGATNEKLFF
15	NA	NA	TRBV5-4	TRBJ2-2	TGTGCCAGCGAGGGTACGGGACACTCGGCCGGGGAGCTGTTTTTT	CASEGTGHSAGELFF
14	NA	NA	TRBV19	TRBJ2-7	TGTGCCAGTAGTATAGCTGGCGATCCCTACGAGCAGTACTTC	CASSIAGDPYEQYF
15	TRBD1	NA	TRBV19	TRBJ2-7	TGTGCCAGTATGAGATCGGGACAGACCTCCTACGAGCAGTACTTC	CASMRSGQTSYEQYF
13	NA	NA	TRBV5-1	TRBJ2-3	TGCGCCAGCAGCCCGGGGGGCACAGATACGCAGTATTTT	CASSPGGTDTQYF